This passage covers 29 T cell receptor beta chains from one sample sequenced in a study of radiotherapy plus CTLA-4 blockade in lung cancer. TCRdb's table, derived via immunoSEQ multiplex PCR, lists solely in-frame clones and lacks some. The sample contains about 80,000 clones, over 70% of which appear only once. Sequenced material: peripheral blood, taken from a patient treated with radiotherapy plus ipilimumab. These receptors were obtained from a human donor with non-small cell lung cancer whose response to radiotherapy plus ipilimumab could not be evaluated. Some clones in this sample may be carry-over from other donors' samples.

This rearrangement joins TRBV7-9 to TRBJ1-4; perhaps TRBD1 as D (6 bases). The V end lost 7 bases, the J end lost 3 bases, and 9 bases lay between the germline ends. Germline values: CDR1 SEHNR, CDR2 FQNEAQ (reference sequence). The CDR3 spans 13 residues. For the CDR3, the DNA is TGTGCCAGCAACCAGGGGCCTAATGAAAAACTGTTTTTT. Protein: CASNQGPNEKLFF. Complete variable domain (other parts from reference TRBV7-9 and TRBJ1-4): DTGVSQNPRHKITKRGQNVTFRCDPISEHNRLYWYRQTLGQGPEFLTYFQNEAQLEKSRLLSDRFSAERPKGSFSTLEIQRTEQGDSAMYLCASNQGPNEKLFFGSGTQLSVL.

The chain has TRBV10-3 and TRBJ1-1; 12 bases are a match to TRBD1. Germline loops: CDR1 ENHRY, CDR2 SYGVKD. V lost 3 bases, J lost 6 bases, and 8 bases stayed unmatched. The CDR3 sequence is 16 residues long. CDR3 residues: CAISEIYGTGGPEAFF. CDR3 DNA sequence: TGTGCCATCAGTGAAATTTACGGGACAGGGGGCCCTGAAGCTTTCTTT.

About this clone itself: Germline and junction disagree at one end, which may indicate a read error. The chain has TRBV7-7 and TRBJ1-3; D is unresolved. Germline CDR1 is SSHAT and CDR2 is FNYEAQ (reference sequence). This CDR3 has 18 residues. CDR3 nucleotide sequence: TGTGCTAGCAGCTTAGTCCCCTCGGATCTCGGGAGGGGAAACACCATATATTTT. Residues: CASSLVPSDLGRGNTIYF.

The chain uses TRBV29-1 and TRBJ2-7; weak D call: TRBD2 (5 bases). Trimming took off 4 bases at V and 3 bases at J, with 10 bases between the two ends. CDR3 size: 12 residues. CDR1 is SQVTM, CDR2 ANQGSEA, per germline. For the CDR3, the DNA is TGCAGCGTTGCGCGAAGCGGCTACGAGCAGTACTTC. Its protein is CSVARSGYEQYF.

The chain combines TRBV10-3 with TRBJ1-1, with unresolved D. This CDR3 has 12 residues. Germline-derived CDR1 and CDR2 are ENHRY and SYGVKD. V lost 8 bases, J lost 1 base, and 8 bases lay in between. The CDR3 sequence: CAIGDPNTEAFF. CDR3 coding DNA: TGTGCCATCGGAGACCCGAACACTGAAGCTTTCTTT.

By proportion, this clone is medium-sized. The gene calls are TRBV5-1 and TRBJ1-1, with 11 bases fitting TRBD1. Germline loops: CDR1 SGHRS, CDR2 YFSETQ. This CDR3 has 15 residues. The V and J ends lost 4 bases and 4 bases, in that order; junction bases with no gene match: 6. The CDR3 region has the DNA TGCGCCAGCAGCGATGGGACAGGGGGAGGCACTGAAGCTTTCTTT. Translated: CASSDGTGGGTEAFF.

J is TRBJ2-2 and V is TRBV19; 9 bases are a match to TRBD1. From germline, CDR1 is LNHDA and CDR2 SQIVND (reference sequence). The length of the CDR3 is 15 residues. V shed 6 bases, J shed 7 bases, and the junction held 9 bases outside the gene matches. This CDR3 reads CASRAGQGSIGELFF. The CDR3 bases are TGTGCCAGTAGGGCGGGACAGGGTAGTATCGGGGAGCTGTTTTTT.

V is TRBV14 and J is TRBJ1-1, with D hard to call. V lost 1 base and J 4 bases, leaving 7 bases between the germline ends. The CDR3 sequence is 13 residues long. Germline lookup yields CDR1 SGHDN and CDR2 FVKESK. The CDR3 sequence is CASSQGPSTEAFF. CDR3 bases: TGTGCCAGCAGCCAAGGGCCCAGCACTGAAGCTTTCTTT.

This clone showed up just a few times. Its ends do not fully match the called genes, so a read error is possible. The J gene is TRBJ1-3, the V gene TRBV4-1; the match to TRBD1 covers 7 bases. Germline CDR1 MGHRA, CDR2 YSYEKL. CDR3 length: 14 amino acids. The CDR3, as DNA: TGTGCCAGCAGCTCGCAGGGGGCTGGAAACACCATATATTTT. Protein: CASSSQGAGNTIYF.

The chain employs TRBV5-1 and TRBJ1-1; possibly TRBD1 for D (6 bases). This CDR3 has 14 amino acids. The ends were cut back, 2 bases at V and 0 bases at J, with 8 bases in the middle. CDR1 is SGHRS, CDR2 YFSETQ, per germline. The CDR3: CASSFEGVNTEAFF. The CDR3 DNA sequence: TGCGCCAGCAGCTTCGAGGGGGTGAACACTGAAGCTTTCTTT.

The V call is TRBV5-5, the J call TRBJ1-3; the D is unclear. Trimming removed 4 bases at V and 8 bases at J, with 16 bases between. The CDR3 is 14 amino acids. Germline V gene sequence: CDR1 SGHKS, CDR2 YYEKEE (reference sequence). For the CDR3, the DNA is TGTGCCAGCAGCGCCCGACCGGGTCGGGACACCATATATTTT. Translated, it gives CASSARPGRDTIYF.

The chain couples TRBV6-5 to TRBJ2-5; tentative D call: TRBD2 (6 bases). CDR1 is MNHEY, CDR2 SVGAGI, per germline. This CDR3 region has 14 residues. V was pared by 6 bases and J by 5 bases, with 16 bases between. The CDR3 loop reads CASSPGLRRETQYF. CDR3 coding DNA: TGTGCCAGCAGCCCGGGACTCCGTCGGGAGACCCAGTACTTC.

The J gene is TRBJ2-7, the V gene TRBV6-5, with 9 bases aligning to TRBD1. Germline V CDR1 and CDR2: MNHEY, SVGAGI. The length of the CDR3 is 15 residues. Losses at the gene ends were 0 bases for V and 4 bases for J; bases not matched to a gene: 4. CDR3 coding DNA: TGTGCCAGCAGTTACTCGGACAGGGGACCTTACGAGCAGTACTTC. It translates to CASSYSDRGPYEQYF.

This clone was recorded only once. The gene calls are TRBV11-2 and TRBJ2-3; TRBD2 aligns across 16 bases. This CDR3 comprises 18 residues. Germline V gives CDR1 SGHAT, CDR2 FQNNGV. V lost 5 bases to trimming and J lost 5 bases; unmatched junction nucleotides: 10. CDR3 in DNA: TGTGCCAGCAGCCCAGCGGGACTAGCGGGGGGGCCGGGAGATACGCAGTATTTT. As protein: CASSPAGLAGGPGDTQYF.

The chain couples TRBV19 to TRBJ1-5; TRBD1 aligns across 9 bases. The CDR3 has 14 residues. Germline trimming cut 7 bases from V and 5 bases from J; bases unmatched to any gene: 6. CDR1 is LNHDA and CDR2 is SQIVND in the germline V gene (reference sequence). CDR3 residues: CASTLTGGHQPQHF. As DNA, the CDR3 is TGTGCCAGTACCTTGACAGGGGGGCATCAGCCCCAGCATTTT.

J is TRBJ1-4 and V is TRBV28; 9 nucleotides agree with TRBD1. V lost 6 bases and J lost 7; bases outside the gene matches: 9. The germline gives CDR1 MDHEN, CDR2 SYDVKM. The CDR3 is 15 residues long. CDR3: CASSPTGGRSEKLFF. In DNA form, the CDR3 reads TGTGCCAGCAGCCCCACAGGGGGCCGGAGTGAAAAACTGTTTTTT.

This clone is judged medium-sized (0.01 to 0.1%). J is TRBJ1-5 and V is TRBV20-1; D is perhaps TRBD1 (5 bases). There are 11 residues in the CDR3. Trimming stripped 8 bases from V and 4 bases from J, with 9 bases between. Germline CDR1 DFQATT, CDR2 SNEGSKA (reference sequence). The chain's CDR3 is CSIKGNQPQHF. CDR3 bases: TGCAGTATTAAGGGGAATCAGCCCCAGCATTTT.

The DNA of the CDR3 is TGTGCCAGCAGCCGCCGACAGGGCGGGAATCAGCCCCAGCATTTT. This encodes CASSRRQGGNQPQHF. V usage is TRBV7-2 and J usage is TRBJ1-5, with 7 nucleotides matching TRBD1. The trim removed 5 bases at V and 4 bases at J, leaving 8 bases unmatched. The CDR3 is 15 amino acids. Germline V lookup: CDR1 SGHTA, CDR2 FQGNSA.

The rearrangement uses TRBV6-5 and TRBJ2-1; D is perhaps TRBD2 (6 bases). The CDR3 length is 15 residues. Trimming stripped 5 bases from V and 4 bases from J, with 15 bases between. Germline values: CDR1 MNHEY, CDR2 SVGAGI. DNA for the CDR3: TGTGCCAGCAGTGGAGGGGCTGAACGGTACAATGAGCAGTTCTTC. Translation gives CASSGGAERYNEQFF.

This chain's CDR3 is CASSVGQGISGNTIYF. CDR3 sequence (DNA): TGTGCCAGCAGCGTGGGACAGGGGATCTCTGGAAACACCATATATTTT. This chain connects TRBV9 to TRBJ1-3; the match to TRBD1 covers 10 bases. V dropped 2 bases and J dropped 0; count of bases not matched to a gene: 2. Germline V CDR1 and CDR2: SGDLS, YYNGEE. The CDR3 contains 16 residues.

This clone has only a few counts. The J gene is TRBJ2-6, the V gene TRBV10-3, with TRBD1 as a possible D gene (5 bases). With 3 bases removed from V and 4 bases from J, the gap between germline ends came to 10 bases. The CDR3 totals 15 residues. Germline V CDR1 and CDR2: ENHRY, SYGVKD. The CDR3 region has the DNA TGTGCCATCAGTGATAGGGGCTCAGGGGCCAACGTCCTGACTTTC. It translates to CAISDRGSGANVLTF.

This clone has just a few counts. The chain has TRBV11-1 and TRBJ1-3, with TRBD1 matching 8 bases. The V gene's germline CDR1 is SGHAT and CDR2 FQDESV (reference sequence). The CDR3 consists of 16 residues. V gave up 6 bases and J gave up 0 bases; unmatched junction bases: 7. In nucleotides, the CDR3 is TGTGCCAGCAGACCAGGGGGCAGTAGCTCTGGAAACACCATATATTTT. This translates into CASRPGGSSSGNTIYF.

The gene calls are TRBV7-8 and TRBJ1-2, with a weak D call TRBD1 (5 bases). The CDR3 spans 18 residues. V lost 0 bases and J lost 0, with 17 bases in between. Germline values: CDR1 SGHVS, CDR2 FQNEAQ. The CDR3 sequence: CASSLARGLKGANYGYTF. The CDR3 DNA reads TGTGCCAGCAGCTTAGCGCGAGGTCTAAAAGGGGCTAACTATGGCTACACCTTC.

The chain recombines TRBV7-2 with TRBJ2-2, with 7 bases aligning to TRBD1. This CDR3 spans 14 amino acids. The junction had 6 bases not matched to a gene; V was cut back by 4 bases and J by 7 bases. Per germline, CDR1 SGHTA and CDR2 FQGNSA. CDR3 sequence: CASSYDRVGGELFF. In nucleotides, the CDR3 is TGTGCCAGCAGCTACGACAGGGTCGGCGGGGAGCTGTTTTTT.

The chain links TRBV6-1 to TRBJ1-2; weak D call: TRBD1 (6 bases). Trimming stripped 3 bases from V and 8 bases from J, with 10 bases between. The CDR3 has 12 residues. The germline CDR1 and CDR2 sequences are MNHNS and SASEGT. The CDR3 loop is CASSDRGWGYTF. The CDR3 DNA reads TGTGCCAGCAGTGACAGGGGCTGGGGCTACACCTTC.

This chain uses TRBV11-3 with TRBJ1-5; D is unresolved. This CDR3 spans 11 amino acids. Germline-derived CDR1 and CDR2 are SGHNT and YENEEA. The CDR3 region is CAIGGNQPQHF. The CDR3 DNA follows: TGTGCTATCGGGGGCAATCAGCCCCAGCATTTT.

This clone came up a few times. The J gene is TRBJ1-5, the V gene TRBV7-9; TRBD1 might be the D (5 bases). The CDR3 spans 14 residues. V was trimmed by 5 bases and J by 3 bases, leaving 11 bases between them. Germline CDR1 is SEHNR and CDR2 is FQNEAQ (reference sequence). CDR3 sequence (DNA): TGTGCCAGCAGCCTAGGACATTTCAATCAGCCCCAGCATTTT. Encoded protein: CASSLGHFNQPQHF.

The gene calls are TRBV27 and TRBJ1-5, with D uncertain. CDR1 is MNHEY, CDR2 SMNVEV, per germline (reference sequence). Trimming removed 2 bases at V and 5 bases at J, with 16 bases between. This CDR3 spans 16 amino acids. The chain's CDR3 is CASSLGPYSWDQPQHF. CDR3 bases: TGTGCCAGCAGTTTAGGCCCGTATAGCTGGGATCAGCCCCAGCATTTT.

This rearrangement joins TRBV2 to TRBJ1-3, with D tentatively TRBD1 (5 bases). The CDR3 length is 16 residues. V was trimmed by 6 bases and J by 0 bases, leaving 15 bases between them. The germline V gene encodes CDR1 SNHLY and CDR2 FYNNEI. CDR3 region: CASSGDSLNSGNTIYF. Here the CDR3 DNA reads TGTGCCAGCAGCGGAGACAGCCTTAACTCTGGAAACACCATATATTTT.